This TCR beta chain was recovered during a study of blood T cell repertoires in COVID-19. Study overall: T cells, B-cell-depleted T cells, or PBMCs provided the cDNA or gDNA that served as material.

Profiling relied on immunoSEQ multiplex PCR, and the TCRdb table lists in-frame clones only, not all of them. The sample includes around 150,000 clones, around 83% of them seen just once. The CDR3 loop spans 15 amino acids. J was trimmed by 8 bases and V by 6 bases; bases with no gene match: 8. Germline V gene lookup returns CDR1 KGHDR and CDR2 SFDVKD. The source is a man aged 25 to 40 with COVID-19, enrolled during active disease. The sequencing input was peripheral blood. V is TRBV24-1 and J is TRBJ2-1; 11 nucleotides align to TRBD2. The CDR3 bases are TGTGCCACCAGTAGAACTAGCGGGAGTATTGATGAGCAGTTCTTC. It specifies CATSRTSGSIDEQFF.